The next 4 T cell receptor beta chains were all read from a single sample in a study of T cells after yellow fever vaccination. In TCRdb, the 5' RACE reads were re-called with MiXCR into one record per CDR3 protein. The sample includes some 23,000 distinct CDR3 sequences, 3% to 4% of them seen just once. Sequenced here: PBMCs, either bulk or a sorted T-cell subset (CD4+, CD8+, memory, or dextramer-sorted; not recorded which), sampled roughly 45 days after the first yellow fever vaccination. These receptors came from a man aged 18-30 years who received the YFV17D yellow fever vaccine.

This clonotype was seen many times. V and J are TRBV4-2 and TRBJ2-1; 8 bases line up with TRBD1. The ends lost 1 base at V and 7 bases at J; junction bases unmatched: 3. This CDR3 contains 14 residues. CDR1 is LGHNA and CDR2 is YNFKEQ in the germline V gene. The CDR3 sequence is CASSQAGQGNEQFF. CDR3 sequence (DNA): TGTGCCAGCAGCCAAGCAGGACAGGGTAATGAGCAGTTCTTC.

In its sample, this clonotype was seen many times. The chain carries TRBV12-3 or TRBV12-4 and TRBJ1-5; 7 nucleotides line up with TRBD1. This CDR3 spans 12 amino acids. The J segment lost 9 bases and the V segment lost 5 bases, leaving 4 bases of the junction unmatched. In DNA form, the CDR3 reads TGTGCCAGCAGTCCCCAGGGGGGGCCCCAGCATTTT. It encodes CASSPQGGPQHF.

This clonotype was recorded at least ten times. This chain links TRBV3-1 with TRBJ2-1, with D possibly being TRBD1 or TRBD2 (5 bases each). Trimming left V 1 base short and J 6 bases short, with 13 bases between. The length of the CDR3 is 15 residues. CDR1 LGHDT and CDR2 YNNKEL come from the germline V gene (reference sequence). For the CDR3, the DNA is TGTGCCAGCAGCCAAGGGGCAGGGACGGGCAATGAGCAGTTCTTC. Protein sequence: CASSQGAGTGNEQFF.

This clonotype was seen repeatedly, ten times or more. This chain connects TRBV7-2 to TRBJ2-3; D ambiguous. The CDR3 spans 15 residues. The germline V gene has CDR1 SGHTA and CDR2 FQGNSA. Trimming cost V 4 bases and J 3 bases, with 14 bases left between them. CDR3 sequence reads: CASSSVGIGTDTQYF. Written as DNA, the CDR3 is TGTGCCAGCAGCTCGGTGGGGATCGGAACAGATACGCAGTATTTT.